The next 26 T cell receptor beta chains were all read from a single sample in a study of radiation and T cells in renal cell carcinoma. The time point here: baseline pretreatment blood. Indicated treatment: 15 Gy SBRT to primary tumor, nephrectomy 4 weeks later. Only in-frame clones appear in the TCRdb table, and some are missing; sequencing was by immunoSEQ multiplex PCR. This sample carries about 61,000 clones, roughly 79% of them seen once, and the ten largest clones take roughly 7.2%. The sequenced sample was blood, obtained from a patient whose treatment included radiotherapy and nephrectomy. The source is a man in his sixties with renal cell carcinoma.

The chain carries TRBV30 and TRBJ1-2; D uncertain. Germline loops: CDR1 GTSNPN, CDR2 SVGIG (reference sequence). V was pared by 3 bases and J by 1 base, with 12 bases between. The CDR3 spans 14 residues. The CDR3 spells CAWSPDNLNYGYTF. As DNA, the CDR3 is TGTGCCTGGAGCCCTGACAATCTTAACTATGGCTACACCTTC.

The V call is TRBV5-6, the J call TRBJ1-6, with 8 bases fitting TRBD1. Trimming at V came to 2 bases and at J to 7 bases, leaving 8 bases not matched to a gene. This CDR3 contains 16 residues. Per the germline V gene, CDR1 is SGHDT and CDR2 is YYEEEE. CDR3 amino acids: CASSFGQGASNSPLHF. CDR3 DNA sequence: TGTGCCAGCAGCTTCGGACAGGGAGCATCGAATTCACCCCTCCACTTT.

The gene calls are TRBV7-9 and TRBJ1-6; no clear D. There are 17 residues in the CDR3. Germline V gene sequence: CDR1 SEHNR, CDR2 FQNEAQ (reference sequence). Trimming cost V 6 bases and J 6 bases, with 21 bases left between them. As DNA, the CDR3 is TGTGCCAGCAGTCATCGGAGGGATGGAACGGGTAATTCACCCCTCCACTTT. This encodes CASSHRRDGTGNSPLHF.

The chain has TRBV6-5 and TRBJ2-6; D remains ambiguous. The length of the CDR3 is 12 residues. Trimming pared 7 bases from V and 0 bases from J, leaving 1 base between. CDR1 is MNHEY and CDR2 is SVGAGI in the germline V gene. The CDR3 sequence is CASTSGANVLTF. The DNA of the CDR3 is TGTGCCAGCACCTCTGGGGCCAACGTCCTGACTTTC.

Concerning this clone itself: Other nucleotide sequences from this sample produce the same CDR3. This chain uses TRBV10-3 with TRBJ2-7; TRBD2 agrees at 12 bases. Germline V gene data show CDR1 as ENHRY and CDR2 as SYGVKD. V dropped 10 bases and J dropped 4; count of bases not matched to a gene: 17. CDR3 length: 17 residues. CDR3 sequence (DNA): TGTGCCACTTACTCAGGGAATTTGGGGACTAGCGGGTACGAGCAGTACGTC. This gives the protein CATYSGNLGTSGYEQYV.

The rearrangement joins TRBV19 to TRBJ1-1; D is unresolved. CDR1 LNHDA and CDR2 SQIVND come from the germline V gene (reference sequence). Trimming took off 3 bases at V and 4 bases at J, with 9 bases between the two ends. The CDR3 has 13 amino acids. CDR3 sequence reads: CASSIQTVTEAFF. The CDR3, as DNA: TGTGCCAGTAGTATCCAAACGGTCACTGAAGCTTTCTTT.

V is TRBV7-3 and J is TRBJ1-2; D is unresolved. This CDR3 region has 13 residues. In germline, CDR1 is SGHTA, CDR2 FQGTGA. V lost 5 bases and J 2 bases, leaving 9 bases between the germline ends. The CDR3 is CASSLDTNYGYTF. CDR3 coding DNA: TGTGCCAGCAGCCTTGACACGAACTATGGCTACACCTTC.

The chain recombines TRBV11-3 with TRBJ2-2, with 7 positions matching TRBD2. Germline CDR1 reads SGHNT; CDR2 reads YENEEA. Trimming cost V 8 bases and J 3 bases; bases outside gene matches: 6. The CDR3 consists of 14 residues. The CDR3 DNA sequence: TGTGCCAGCGGGGCGGGAGCGCACACCGGGGAGCTGTTTTTT. The encoded protein is CASGAGAHTGELFF.

The chain employs TRBV11-3 and TRBJ2-2, with D hard to call. The germline V gene has CDR1 SGHNT and CDR2 YENEEA. The CDR3 is made up of 14 amino acids. V lost 0 bases and J lost 3, with 5 bases in between. The CDR3 bases are TGTGCCAGCAGCTTAGAGTTGTACACCGGGGAGCTGTTTTTT. Translation gives CASSLELYTGELFF.

The V and J genes are TRBV7-9 and TRBJ1-1; D ambiguous. This CDR3 spans 14 amino acids. The ends were cut back, 0 bases at V and 0 bases at J, with 5 bases in the middle. The germline gives CDR1 SEHNR, CDR2 FQNEAQ (reference sequence). DNA for the CDR3: TGTGCCAGCAGCTTAGCGGGGATGAACACTGAAGCTTTCTTT. Its translation is CASSLAGMNTEAFF.

The rearrangement links TRBV6-7 to TRBJ1-1; the D gene is possibly TRBD1 (5 bases). TRBV6-7 is recorded as an ORF, its role being uncertain. V lost 3 bases and J lost 0, with 17 bases in between. The CDR3 is 17 residues long. The CDR3 loop is CASSYLDPGRLNTEAFF. The CDR3 DNA reads as TGTGCCAGCAGTTATCTAGATCCGGGACGTTTGAACACTGAAGCTTTCTTT.

In this sample, this clone turned up once. The CDR3 reads CAWSVGTDVDTQYF. In DNA form, the CDR3 reads TGTGCCTGGAGTGTAGGAACAGATGTAGATACGCAGTATTTT. This sequence joins TRBV30 and TRBJ2-3, with D unresolved. The CDR3 runs to 14 residues. Germline V gives CDR1 GTSNPN, CDR2 SVGIG (reference sequence). Trimming took 0 bases from V and 5 from J, leaving 12 bases between them.

V gene TRBV6-5 combines with J gene TRBJ2-7; 10 bases are shared with TRBD1. This CDR3 is built from 15 residues. V lost 6 bases to trimming and J lost 2 bases; unmatched junction nucleotides: 7. Germline CDR1 is MNHEY and CDR2 is SVGAGI. CDR3 loop: CASRPRDRGTYEQYF. DNA for the CDR3: TGTGCCAGCAGACCTCGGGACAGGGGTACCTACGAGCAGTACTTC.

This clone was picked up a small number of times. DNA for the CDR3: TGTGCCAGCAGTGCTCAGAAACAAGAGACCCAGTACTTC. Protein product: CASSAQKQETQYF. This chain joins TRBV27 and TRBJ2-5; unclear D gene. Trimming took 5 bases from V and 2 from J, leaving 9 bases between them. Germline loops: CDR1 MNHEY, CDR2 SMNVEV (reference sequence). The CDR3 sequence is 13 residues long.

The chain couples TRBV7-2 to TRBJ1-1; 12 nucleotides line up with TRBD1. The CDR3 is 16 amino acids. Germline CDR1 is SGHTA and CDR2 is FQGNSA. The V and J ends lost 1 base and 4 bases, in that order; junction bases with no gene match: 4. The CDR3 DNA is TGTGCCAGCAGCTTAGTTCCGGGACAGGGGGCCACTGAAGCTTTCTTT. Protein product: CASSLVPGQGATEAFF.

The genes are TRBV21-1 and TRBJ1-5. TRBV21-1 is described as a pseudogene. CDR3 size: 14 residues. The CDR3 is CASSKRGGYQPQHF. CDR3 bases: TGTGCCAGCAGCAAACGAGGCGGGTATCAGCCCCAGCATTTT.

The chain carries TRBV7-6 and TRBJ2-3, with a tentative D call TRBD1 (5 bases). Trimming removed 8 bases at V and 0 bases at J, with 12 bases between. The CDR3 is made up of 14 amino acids. Germline V lookup: CDR1 SGHVS, CDR2 FNYEAQ. The CDR3 spells CASRQGPSTDTQYF. CDR3 coding DNA: TGTGCCAGCCGCCAGGGTCCCAGCACAGATACGCAGTATTTT.

This clone was counted a single time. The J gene is TRBJ1-1, the V gene TRBV7-6; possible D gene TRBD1, 6 bases. Germline V gene lookup returns CDR1 SGHVS and CDR2 FNYEAQ. Trimming removed 1 base from V and 5 bases from J, with 14 bases in between. CDR3 length: 15 residues. CDR3 bases: TGTGCCAGCAGCTTAGATATGGGGGGGCGTACTGAAGCTTTCTTT. Its translation is CASSLDMGGRTEAFF.

The chain uses TRBV6-4 and TRBJ2-3; TRBD2 agrees at 13 bases. The V gene's germline CDR1 is MRHNA and CDR2 SNTAGT. The CDR3 is made up of 16 amino acids. Unmatched junction bases numbered 2, after V lost 3 bases and J lost 2 bases. Here the CDR3 DNA reads TGTGCCAGCAGTGAAACTAGCGGGGGGGCCACAGATACGCAGTATTTT. Its translation is CASSETSGGATDTQYF.

The chain recombines TRBV14 with TRBJ2-1, with D uncertain. From germline, CDR1 is SGHDN and CDR2 FVKESK. Trimming removed 1 base at V and 6 bases at J, with 19 bases between. CDR3 length: 17 residues. The CDR3 sequence is CASSQVRSPGWINEQFF. CDR3 in DNA: TGTGCCAGCAGCCAAGTAAGGTCTCCTGGGTGGATCAATGAGCAGTTCTTC.

The rearrangement uses TRBV19 and TRBJ1-4; possible D gene TRBD1, 5 bases. This CDR3 is 13 amino acids long. Germline V gene lookup returns CDR1 LNHDA and CDR2 SQIVND (reference sequence). V lost 3 bases, J lost 14 bases, and 16 bases lay in between. The CDR3 DNA sequence: TGTGCCAGTAGTATTCCGGGAGGGACTGATCTGTTTTTT. Translated, it gives CASSIPGGTDLFF.

The chain has TRBV29-1 and TRBJ1-2; the D gene is possibly TRBD1 (6 bases). CDR1 is SQVTM and CDR2 is ANQGSEA in the germline V gene. The CDR3 has 13 amino acids. The ends were cut back, 4 bases at V and 5 bases at J, with 14 bases in the middle. Here the CDR3 reads CSVVGGDNYGYTF. The CDR3 DNA sequence: TGCAGCGTTGTAGGGGGAGATAATTATGGCTACACCTTC.

CDR3 residues: CASSAPRGGSFSTNEQFF. The CDR3 DNA reads TGTGCCAGCAGCGCCCCACGGGGCGGGAGCTTTTCGACAAATGAGCAGTTCTTC. The V gene is TRBV9, the J gene TRBJ2-1; 7 nucleotides match TRBD2. Trimming at V came to 3 bases and at J to 7 bases, leaving 19 bases not matched to a gene. The CDR3 spans 18 residues. Germline lookup yields CDR1 SGDLS and CDR2 YYNGEE.

This chain uses TRBV10-2 with TRBJ1-2; a weak D match, TRBD1 (6 bases). V was pared by 3 bases and J by 3 bases, with 17 bases between. The CDR3 is 16 amino acids. CDR1 WSHSY and CDR2 SAAADI come from the germline V gene. CDR3 nucleotides: TGCGCCAGCAGTGATCCGGGGGCTCAGGTCCACTATGGCTACACCTTC. This codes for CASSDPGAQVHYGYTF.

This clone has just a few counts. The chain recombines TRBV12-2 with TRBJ1-2. TRBV12-2 is a recognized pseudogene. This CDR3 comprises 14 residues. The CDR3 nucleotides are TGTGCAAGTCGCTTAGCTGTGGGGAACTATGGCTACACCTTC. It yields the protein CASRLAVGNYGYTF.

The chain links TRBV29-1 to TRBJ2-3, with a tentative D call TRBD2 (5 bases). Trimming left V 3 bases short and J 9 bases short, with 13 bases between. This CDR3 is 12 amino acids long. Germline V gene data show CDR1 as SQVTM and CDR2 as ANQGSEA. Written as DNA, the CDR3 is TGCAGCGTTGAGGACTTTTCGGAGACGCAGTATTTT. Translating it yields CSVEDFSETQYF.